The 10 T cell receptor beta chains below all came from one sample that was sequenced in a study of T cell repertoires in cytomegalovirus infection. Which antigens these TCRs recognize remains unknown. Via MiXCR, TCRdb re-called the reads, giving one row per CDR3 protein. The sample holds about 280,000 distinct CDR3 sequences, roughly a fifth seen once. The source material was cultured PBMCs, sampled from culture after CMV antigen stimulation. These receptors all stem from a human donor in good health (CMV status not recorded). Some clones in this sample may be carry-over from other donors' samples.

This clonotype has only a few counts. The chain joins TRBV5-1 to TRBJ2-7, with D hard to call. There are 16 residues in the CDR3. The V gene lost 0 bases and the J gene lost 5 bases, with 18 bases spanning the gap. Per the germline V gene, CDR1 is SGHRS and CDR2 is YFSETQ. In nucleotides, the CDR3 is TGCGCCAGCAGCTTGGCCGTAAAGCCCCGCGGCAACGAGCAGTACTTC. It codes for CASSLAVKPRGNEQYF.

This clonotype was counted between two and nine times. The genes are TRBV15 and TRBJ1-6, with TRBD1 matching over 7 bases. CDR1 is LNHNV, CDR2 YYDKDF, per germline (reference sequence). CDR3 size: 18 residues. V dropped 0 bases and J dropped 11; count of bases not matched to a gene: 16. The CDR3 sequence: CATSRDWRDSLEGPPLHF. In DNA form, the CDR3 reads TGTGCCACCAGCAGAGATTGGCGGGACAGCCTAGAGGGGCCACCCCTCCACTTT.

The chain has TRBV7-8 and TRBJ1-4, with a weak D call TRBD1 (6 bases). Germline V gene sequence: CDR1 SGHVS, CDR2 FQNEAQ. The CDR3 spans 22 residues. V was trimmed by 0 bases and J by 0 bases, leaving 26 bases between them. CDR3 protein: CASSLAQEDYGFQGTTNEKLFF. The CDR3 DNA reads as TGTGCCAGCAGCTTAGCGCAGGAGGACTACGGTTTTCAGGGGACAACTAATGAAAAACTGTTTTTT.

In this sample, this clonotype turned up many times. V usage is TRBV12-3 or TRBV12-4 and J usage is TRBJ1-5; D ambiguous. The CDR3 covers 13 residues. V was trimmed by 2 bases and J by 4 bases, leaving 6 bases between them. The CDR3 loop is CASSLRENQPQHF. CDR3 coding DNA: TGTGCCAGCAGTTTAAGGGAAAATCAGCCCCAGCATTTT.

The chain uses TRBV20-1 and TRBJ1-2; TRBD1 matches at 7 bases. V trimming: 1 base; J trimming: 6 bases; junction bases outside the gene matches: 14. The length of the CDR3 is 16 residues. The germline gives CDR1 DFQATT, CDR2 SNEGSKA (reference sequence). The CDR3 reads CSARVLPFGQGDGYTF. The CDR3 DNA reads TGCAGTGCTAGAGTCCTACCCTTTGGGCAGGGGGATGGCTACACCTTC.

The chain uses TRBV6-1 and TRBJ2-1; tentative D call: TRBD2 (5 bases). From germline, CDR1 is MNHNS and CDR2 SASEGT. CDR3 size: 16 residues. The V gene lost 3 bases and the J gene lost 9 bases, with 21 bases spanning the gap. DNA for the CDR3: TGTGCCAGCAGTGACTCAATCTCGGGAATGAGTACTGAGCAGTTCTTC. It yields the protein CASSDSISGMSTEQFF.

The gene calls are TRBV10-3 and TRBJ2-1; 8 bases align to TRBD2. Germline V gene lookup returns CDR1 ENHRY and CDR2 SYGVKD. J gave up 4 bases and V 10 bases, and 6 bases lay outside the gene matches. This CDR3 is 13 amino acids long. CDR3 residues: CATSGSTYNEQFF. CDR3 DNA sequence: TGTGCCACCAGCGGGAGTACTTACAATGAGCAGTTCTTC.

The chain has TRBV24-1 and TRBJ1-2, with D possibly TRBD1 on 5 matching bases. This CDR3 has 16 residues. Per the germline V gene, CDR1 is KGHDR and CDR2 is SFDVKD. V was clipped by 4 bases and J by 4 bases, with 18 bases between them. The CDR3 DNA is TGTGCCACCAGTGAAGGCGGGACCTACCGCAGCTATGGCTACACCTTC. It specifies CATSEGGTYRSYGYTF.

This chain uses TRBV5-6 with TRBJ2-1, with 10 nucleotides matching TRBD2. The CDR3 sequence is 15 residues long. With V trimmed by 3 bases and J by 10 bases, 10 bases remained unmatched. In germline, CDR1 is SGHDT, CDR2 YYEEEE. For the CDR3, the DNA is TGTGCCAGCAGCTCCCTAGCGGGAGACTTACGGGAGCAGTTCTTC. Translating gives CASSSLAGDLREQFF.

In this sample, this clonotype turned up many times. The chain links TRBV7-2 to TRBJ2-5, with D unresolved. The V end lost 4 bases, the J end lost 5 bases, and 20 bases lay between the germline ends. Germline V CDR1 and CDR2: SGHTA, FQGNSA. The CDR3 totals 16 residues. In DNA form, the CDR3 reads TGTGCCAGCAGCTCCTTAGCCGGACCGGTCGGGGAGACCCAGTACTTC. The encoded protein is CASSSLAGPVGETQYF.